What follows describes a single TCR beta chain. What it recognizes is unknown. This same CDR3 is encoded by further DNA sequences in the sample. The data were taken from a study of cytomegalovirus exposure and HLA in healthy donors. Findings of the study overall: The investigators catalogued 150 or so TCR beta chains as cytomegalovirus-associated. Some public TCRs appeared in many individuals, while most sequences were rare. TCR beta V- and J-gene trimming was later associated with a missense DCLRE1C variant.

The ends lost 0 bases at V and 1 base at J; junction bases unmatched: 0. The CDR3 sequence is 15 residues long. CDR1 is SGHNT, CDR2 YYREEE, per germline (reference sequence). 60 Vbeta and 13 Jbeta primers were used in PCR. In the study's own analysis: In a later analysis, of 79 million or so unique beta chains, roughly 9.9 million appeared in at least two donors. Sequenced by immunoSEQ multiplex PCR; TCRdb stores in-frame clones only, minus some. The DNA was the basis for D and trimming; V, J and clone size are from that table. In the table there are roughly 100,000 clones, more than 75% of which are singletons.

The material sequenced was PBMCs. This receptor was taken from a woman in her late teens or twenties in good health and CMV-seropositive. The rearrangement uses TRBV5-4 and TRBJ2-2; 7 bases align to TRBD2. This CDR3 is CASSLGGGNTGELFF. The CDR3 nucleotides are TGTGCCAGCAGCTTGGGCGGGGGGAACACCGGGGAGCTGTTTTTT.